There are a few counts of the clone carrying this TCR beta chain. Its antigen is still unknown. This sample is part of a study of cytomegalovirus exposure and HLA in healthy donors. The overall study: Earlier, almost 120 million unique TCR beta sequences were recovered from around 190 million T cells by an analysis. Findings and limits, study-wide: Later, TCR association rates were found to vary by HLA locus, highest for DRB1 and lowest for HLA-C. Indistinguishable V segments such as TRBV6-2 and TRBV6-3 were excluded.

Primers included in the PCR were 60 Vbeta and 13 Jbeta primers. Only in-frame clones appear in the TCRdb table, and some are missing; sequencing was by immunoSEQ multiplex PCR. The sample shows over 100,000 clones, roughly 89% of them seen only once. V dropped 2 bases and J dropped 5 bases, with 22 bases sitting between them. CDR1 is SGHTA, CDR2 FQGTGA, per germline. CDR3 length: 19 amino acids. The chain combines TRBV7-3 with TRBJ1-6; possibly TRBD1 for D (5 bases). The TCR originated in a woman in her twenties or thirties in good health and CMV-seronegative. The specimen sequenced was PBMCs. DNA for the CDR3: TGTGCCAGCAGCTTATGTAGCAGGGCGGCAGGGAAGGATAATTCACCCCTCCACTTT. Translating gives CASSLCSRAAGKDNSPLHF.